This record looks at one T cell receptor beta chain sequence and its context. Its antigen remains unknown. Distinct nucleotide sequences in the sample also encode this CDR3. This sample is part of a study of shared clonotypes between healthy human individuals. Study-level background: Each donor contributed plates that comprised three CD4 naive, three CD4 memory, two CD8 naive and one CD8 memory. Notes on the study in general: Naive CD4 clonotype sharing across a few donors was around 5%.

The trim removed 4 bases at V and 0 bases at J, leaving 5 bases unmatched. CDR3 length: 15 amino acids. Germline V gene data show CDR1 as SGHNT and CDR2 as YYREEE (reference sequence). Several immunoSEQ plates received, in even portions, the genomic DNA of each subset. The authors' processing: Junction-only immunoSEQ data arrived without quality scores, meaning filtering differed. The data were produced by immunoSEQ multiplex PCR, yet TCRdb's version contains in-frame clones alone and is incomplete. That table gives V, J and clone size, and the DNA gave D and trimming. The sample contains about 2,500,000 clones, 90% to 95% of which appear only once.

The material sequenced was naive CD4+ T cells sorted from blood. Subset: CD45RA+ positively selected. The chain uses TRBV5-4 and TRBJ2-7; 9 bases are shared with TRBD1. The receptor was isolated from a man aged 18 to 29 in good health. The CDR3 DNA reads TGTGCCAGCAGCCCTGGACAGGGGAGCTCCTACGAGCAGTACTTC. It encodes CASSPGQGSSYEQYF.